The present T cell receptor beta chain was sequenced within a study of identical twins. Points from the study as a whole: Abundant beta clonotypes from cord blood bore fewer insertions; memory repertoires lacked this pattern. Donors were not followed over many years; analysis was cross-sectional.

This clonotype was seen only once. Its antigen remains unidentified. Template switching introduced a universal primer site, and the cDNA bore unique molecular identifiers. TCRdb processed the 5' RACE reads anew with MiXCR; each CDR3 protein has one entry. The table records about 430,000 distinct CDR3 sequences, about a fifth of them present only once. The CDR3 is 14 amino acids. V lost 3 bases to trimming and J lost 2 bases, with 10 bases between them. The sequenced material came from naive T cells sorted from blood. The rearrangement uses TRBV12-3 or TRBV12-4 and TRBJ2-5, with D tentatively TRBD1 (5 bases). The TCR was taken from a man aged 45 to 65 in good health. The CDR3 DNA follows: TGTGCCAGCAGTTTGCCAGGGCCACAAGAGACCCAGTACTTC. Translation gives CASSLPGPQETQYF.